This T cell receptor (beta chain) was recorded in a study of shared clonotypes between healthy human individuals. Study observations and caveats: Lower generation probabilities were found for non-shared clonotypes than for those shared by all four donors.

CDR3 length equals 13 residues. Germline V lookup: CDR1 SNHLY, CDR2 FYNNEI. The V and J ends lost 6 bases and 6 bases respectively, with 14 bases between them. As concerns this clone: Its target is not known.

The table came from immunoSEQ multiplex PCR; TCRdb's copy has only in-frame clones and leaves some out. The data show some 700,000 clones, around 91% seen once. Donors were Caucasian adults residing in Nashville, Tennessee, USA. CD8 memory comprised CD45RO+ plus CCR7-negative CD45RA+ TemRA cells. The TCR sequence derives from a young man in good health. Some clones in this sample may be carry-over from other donors' samples. The J gene is TRBJ1-2, the V gene TRBV2; TRBD1 is a possible D gene (5 bases). The specimen was memory CD8+ T cells from PBMCs. Subset indicated: CD45RO+ cells pooled with CCR7-negative TemRA cells. CDR3 sequence reads: CASRATEQHGYTF. CDR3 nucleotide sequence: TGTGCCAGCAGGGCGACAGAACAACATGGCTACACCTTC.